What follows is one T cell receptor (beta chain) and its context. Its cognate antigen is unknown. Some clones are missing from TCRdb's copy, which holds only in-frame ones; the method was immunoSEQ multiplex PCR. The repertoire consists of 85,000 to 95,000 clones, with almost 90% occurring once and the leading ten covering 1.5% to 2%. This specimen belongs to a study of PD-L1 blockade in urothelial cancer. Overall study context: From 0 to 3 prior chemotherapy regimens had been given to the patients. Findings of the study overall: Durable-benefit patients expanded tumor-associated blood clones more at 3 weeks.

Time point indicated: pretreatment peripheral blood. Here the sequenced sample was PBMCs, taken around atezolizumab (anti-PD-L1) treatment. The sequence derives from a man aged 55 to 70 with urothelial cancer.

The CDR3 reads CATSREQGDTQYF. CDR3 DNA sequence: TGTGCCACCAGCAGAGAACAGGGGGATACGCAGTATTTT. V usage is TRBV15 and J usage is TRBJ2-3; TRBD1 matches 7 bases. This CDR3 contains 13 residues. CDR1 and CDR2 from the germline V gene are LNHNV and YYDKDF (reference sequence). V trimming: 0 bases; J trimming: 6 bases; junction bases outside the gene matches: 0.